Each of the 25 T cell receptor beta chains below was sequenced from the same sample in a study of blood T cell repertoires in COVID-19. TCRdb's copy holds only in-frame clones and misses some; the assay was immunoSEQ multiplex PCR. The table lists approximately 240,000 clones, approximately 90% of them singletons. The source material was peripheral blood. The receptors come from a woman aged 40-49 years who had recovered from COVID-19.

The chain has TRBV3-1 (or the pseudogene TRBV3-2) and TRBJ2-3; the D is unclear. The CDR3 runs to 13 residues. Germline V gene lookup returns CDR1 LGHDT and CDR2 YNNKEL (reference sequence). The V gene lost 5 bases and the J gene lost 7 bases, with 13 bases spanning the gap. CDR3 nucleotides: TGTGCCAGCAGCAAAAACCCCCAGAATACGCAGTATTTT. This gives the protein CASSKNPQNTQYF.

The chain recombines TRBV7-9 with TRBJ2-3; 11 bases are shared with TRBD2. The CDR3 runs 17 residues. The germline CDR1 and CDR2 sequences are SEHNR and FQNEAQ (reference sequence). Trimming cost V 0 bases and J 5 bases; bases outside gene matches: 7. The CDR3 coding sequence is TGTGCCAGCAGCTTAGCGTTAGCGGGAGGGCCGGGAGATACGCAGTATTTT. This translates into CASSLALAGGPGDTQYF. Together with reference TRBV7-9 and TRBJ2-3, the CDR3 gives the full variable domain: DTGVSQNPRHKITKRGQNVTFRCDPISEHNRLYWYRQTLGQGPEFLTYFQNEAQLEKSRLLSDRFSAERPKGSFSTLEIQRTEQGDSAMYLCASSLALAGGPGDTQYFGPGTRLTVL.

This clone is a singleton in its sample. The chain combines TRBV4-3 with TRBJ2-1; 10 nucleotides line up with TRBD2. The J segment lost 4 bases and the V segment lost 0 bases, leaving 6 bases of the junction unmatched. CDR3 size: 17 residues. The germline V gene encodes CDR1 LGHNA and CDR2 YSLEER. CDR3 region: CASSQEITSGTYNEQFF. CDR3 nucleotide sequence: TGCGCCAGCAGCCAAGAAATTACTAGCGGGACTTACAATGAGCAGTTCTTC.

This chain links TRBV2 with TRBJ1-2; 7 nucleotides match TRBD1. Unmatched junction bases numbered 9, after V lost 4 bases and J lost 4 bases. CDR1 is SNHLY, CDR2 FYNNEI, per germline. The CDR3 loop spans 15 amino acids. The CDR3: CASSAGDRLRYGYTF. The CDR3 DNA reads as TGTGCCAGCAGTGCAGGGGACAGACTTCGCTATGGCTACACCTTC.

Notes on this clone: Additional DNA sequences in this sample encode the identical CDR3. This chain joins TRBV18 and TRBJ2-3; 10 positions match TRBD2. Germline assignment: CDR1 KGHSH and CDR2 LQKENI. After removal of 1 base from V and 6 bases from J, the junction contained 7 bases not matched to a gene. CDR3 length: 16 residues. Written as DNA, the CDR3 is TGTGCCAGCTCACCACTAGCGGGAGGTTCAACGGATACGCAGTATTTT. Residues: CASSPLAGGSTDTQYF.

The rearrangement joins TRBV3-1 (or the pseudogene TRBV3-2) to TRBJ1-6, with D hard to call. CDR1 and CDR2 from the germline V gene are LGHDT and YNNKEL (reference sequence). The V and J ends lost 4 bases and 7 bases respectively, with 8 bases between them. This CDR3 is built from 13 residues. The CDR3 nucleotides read TGTGCCAGCAGCCCATCCGCGAATTCACCCCTCCACTTT. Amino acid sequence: CASSPSANSPLHF.

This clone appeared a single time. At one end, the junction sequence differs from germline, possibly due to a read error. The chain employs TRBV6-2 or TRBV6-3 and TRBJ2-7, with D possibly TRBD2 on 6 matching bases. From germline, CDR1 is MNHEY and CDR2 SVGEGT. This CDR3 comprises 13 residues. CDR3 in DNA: TGTGCCAGCAGTCGGGGGACTGATTACGGGCAGTACTTC. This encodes CASSRGTDYGQYF.

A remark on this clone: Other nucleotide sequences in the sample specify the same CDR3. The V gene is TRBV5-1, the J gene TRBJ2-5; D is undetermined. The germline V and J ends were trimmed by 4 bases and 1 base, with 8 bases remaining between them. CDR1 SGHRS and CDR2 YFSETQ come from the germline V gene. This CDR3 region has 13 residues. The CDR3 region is CASSHSGQETQYF. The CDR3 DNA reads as TGCGCCAGCAGCCATAGTGGCCAAGAGACCCAGTACTTC.

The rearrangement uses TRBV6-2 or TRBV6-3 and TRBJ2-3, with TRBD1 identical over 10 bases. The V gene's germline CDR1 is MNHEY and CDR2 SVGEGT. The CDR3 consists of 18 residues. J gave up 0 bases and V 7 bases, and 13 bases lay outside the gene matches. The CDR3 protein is CASTPDRGLLFSTDTQYF. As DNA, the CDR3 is TGTGCCAGCACCCCCGACAGGGGGCTCCTTTTTAGCACAGATACGCAGTATTTT.

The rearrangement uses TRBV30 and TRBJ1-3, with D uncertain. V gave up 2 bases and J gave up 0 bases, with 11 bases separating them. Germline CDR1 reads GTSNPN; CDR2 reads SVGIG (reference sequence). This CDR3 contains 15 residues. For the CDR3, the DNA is TGTGCCTGGAGTCAACAACAGCTCTCTGGAAACACCATATATTTT. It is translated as CAWSQQQLSGNTIYF.

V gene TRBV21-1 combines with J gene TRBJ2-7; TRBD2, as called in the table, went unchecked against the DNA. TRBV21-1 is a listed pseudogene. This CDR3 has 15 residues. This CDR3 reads CASTIPGGFSYEQYF. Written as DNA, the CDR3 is TGTGCCAGCACCATTCCCGGGGGGTTCTCCTACGAGCAGTACTTC.

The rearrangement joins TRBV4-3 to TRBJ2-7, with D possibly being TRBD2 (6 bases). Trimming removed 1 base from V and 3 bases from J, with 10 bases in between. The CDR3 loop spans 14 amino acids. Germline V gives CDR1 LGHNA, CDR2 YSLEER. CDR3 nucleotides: TGCGCCAGCAGCCAAGGGGGACTGAGCTACGAGCAGTACTTC. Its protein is CASSQGGLSYEQYF.

CDR3 sequence reads: CASSLLIGTEDQNYGYTF. CDR3 coding DNA: TGTGCCAGCAGCTTGCTAATTGGGACAGAGGACCAAAACTATGGCTACACCTTC. This chain uses TRBV5-5 with TRBJ1-2, with 7 bases matching TRBD1. V lost 1 base, J lost 2 bases, and 14 bases stayed unmatched. The CDR3 loop spans 18 amino acids. From germline, CDR1 is SGHKS and CDR2 YYEKEE (reference sequence).

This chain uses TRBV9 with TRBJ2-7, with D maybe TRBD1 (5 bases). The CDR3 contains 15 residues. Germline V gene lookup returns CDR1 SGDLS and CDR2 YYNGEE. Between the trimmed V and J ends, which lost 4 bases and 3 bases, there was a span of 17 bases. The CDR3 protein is CASSPNYDSFYEQYF. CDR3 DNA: TGTGCCAGCAGCCCTAATTACGACAGCTTCTACGAGCAGTACTTC.

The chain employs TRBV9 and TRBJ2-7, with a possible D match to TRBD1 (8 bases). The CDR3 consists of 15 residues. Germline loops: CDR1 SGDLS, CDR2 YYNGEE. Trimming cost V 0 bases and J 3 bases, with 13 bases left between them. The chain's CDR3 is CASSVGGGQVYEQYF. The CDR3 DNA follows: TGTGCCAGCAGCGTAGGCGGGGGACAGGTCTACGAGCAGTACTTC.

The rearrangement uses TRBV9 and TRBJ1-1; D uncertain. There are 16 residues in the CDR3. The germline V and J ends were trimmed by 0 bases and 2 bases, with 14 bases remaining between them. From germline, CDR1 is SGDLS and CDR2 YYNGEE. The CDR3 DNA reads TGTGCCAGCAGCGTAGGCCTTACTGCGGAAAACACTGAAGCTTTCTTT. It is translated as CASSVGLTAENTEAFF.

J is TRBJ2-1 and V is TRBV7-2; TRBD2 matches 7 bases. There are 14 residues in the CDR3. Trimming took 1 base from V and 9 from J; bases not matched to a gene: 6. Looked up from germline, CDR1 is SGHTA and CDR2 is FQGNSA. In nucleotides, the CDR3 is TGTGCCAGCAGCTTAGGCGGGCCGGGGGGTGAGCAGTTCTTC. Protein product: CASSLGGPGGEQFF.

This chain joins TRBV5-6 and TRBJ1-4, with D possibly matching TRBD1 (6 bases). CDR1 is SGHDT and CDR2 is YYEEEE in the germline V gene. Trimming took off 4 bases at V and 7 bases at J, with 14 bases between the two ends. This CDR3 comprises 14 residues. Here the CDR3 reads CASSRRGAGEKLFF. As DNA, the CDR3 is TGTGCCAGCAGCAGGCGGGGGGCGGGTGAAAAACTGTTTTTT.

This CDR3 is CASSALGLDQETQYF. The CDR3 DNA reads as TGTGCCAGCAGCGCCCTTGGACTAGACCAAGAGACCCAGTACTTC. The chain is built from TRBV2 and TRBJ2-5; 7 bases align to TRBD2. Germline V gives CDR1 SNHLY, CDR2 FYNNEI. V shed 6 bases and J 0 bases; nucleotides not matched to a gene: 7. The CDR3 has 15 amino acids.

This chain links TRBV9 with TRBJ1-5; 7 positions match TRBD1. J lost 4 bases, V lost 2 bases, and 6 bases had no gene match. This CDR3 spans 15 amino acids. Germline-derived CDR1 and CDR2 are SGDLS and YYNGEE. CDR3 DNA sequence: TGTGCCAGCAGCGTGTCCGGGACAGTTAATCAGCCCCAGCATTTT. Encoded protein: CASSVSGTVNQPQHF.

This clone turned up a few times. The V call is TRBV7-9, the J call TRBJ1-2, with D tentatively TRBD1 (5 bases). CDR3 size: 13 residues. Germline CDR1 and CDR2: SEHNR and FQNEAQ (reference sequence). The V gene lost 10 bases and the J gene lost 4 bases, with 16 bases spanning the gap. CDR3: CATGAGGFYGYTF. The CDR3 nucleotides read TGTGCCACCGGAGCCGGGGGATTCTATGGCTACACCTTC.

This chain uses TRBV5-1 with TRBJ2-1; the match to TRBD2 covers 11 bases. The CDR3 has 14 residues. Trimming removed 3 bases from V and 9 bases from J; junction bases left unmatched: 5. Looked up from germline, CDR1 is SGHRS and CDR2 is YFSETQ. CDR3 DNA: TGCGCCAGCAGCTCGGGGACTAGCGGCACTGAGCAGTTCTTC. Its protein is CASSSGTSGTEQFF.

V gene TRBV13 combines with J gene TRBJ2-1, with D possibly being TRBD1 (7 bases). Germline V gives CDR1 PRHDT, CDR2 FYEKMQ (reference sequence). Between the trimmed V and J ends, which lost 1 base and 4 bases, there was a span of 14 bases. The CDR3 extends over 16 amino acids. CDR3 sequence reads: CASSLVGRGTYNEQFF. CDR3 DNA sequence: TGTGCCAGCAGCTTAGTAGGCAGGGGGACTTACAATGAGCAGTTCTTC.

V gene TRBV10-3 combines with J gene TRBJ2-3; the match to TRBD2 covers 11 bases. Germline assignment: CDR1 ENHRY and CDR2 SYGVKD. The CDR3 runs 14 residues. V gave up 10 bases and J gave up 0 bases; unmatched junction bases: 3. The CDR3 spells CATGLAESTDTQYF. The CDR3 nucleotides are TGTGCCACGGGACTAGCGGAGAGCACAGATACGCAGTATTTT.

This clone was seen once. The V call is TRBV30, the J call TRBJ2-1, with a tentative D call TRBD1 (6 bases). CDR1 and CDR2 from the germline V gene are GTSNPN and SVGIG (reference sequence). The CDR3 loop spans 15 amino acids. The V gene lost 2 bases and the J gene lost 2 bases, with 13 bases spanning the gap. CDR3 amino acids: CAWSKDSGPYNEQFF. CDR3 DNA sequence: TGTGCCTGGAGTAAGGACAGTGGGCCCTACAATGAGCAGTTCTTC.